Below are 22 T cell receptor beta chains sequenced from a single sample in a study of type 1 regulatory T cells listed by TCRdb under 2021. The sequencing machine was an Illumina MiSeq. TCRdb cleaned the public reads at Q25 with fastp, built clones with MiXCR and kept in-frame beta chains. All rows with the same CDR3 protein become a single entry with the most common DNA and genes. The sample table records fewer than 70,000 distinct CDR3 sequences; about 69% of these occur just once. 7.6% of the sample goes to the ten largest clones. Antigen specificity for these receptors is unknown. The sample comprised cultured T cells, either the whole culture or a sorted T cell fraction (not recorded which). The cell subset or site label here, explained by the study, means: Tr1-enriched cell product generated in vitro against host alloantigens. The receptors were gathered from a human donor in good health.

The chain has TRBV6-1 and TRBJ2-3, with D possibly being TRBD1 (5 bases). CDR1 and CDR2 from the germline V gene are MNHNS and SASEGT. CDR3 length: 15 amino acids. Trimming removed 3 bases from V and 0 bases from J, with 10 bases in between. The CDR3, as DNA: TGTGCCAGCAGTGACCTGACAGACAGCACAGATACGCAGTATTTT. This sequence encodes CASSDLTDSTDTQYF.

Sample share makes this clonotype medium-sized. This rearrangement joins TRBV6-5 to TRBJ2-5, with 7 nucleotides matching TRBD2. The CDR3 runs 14 residues. Trimming at V came to 4 bases and at J to 4 bases, leaving 6 bases not matched to a gene. The germline V gene has CDR1 MNHEY and CDR2 SVGAGI. As DNA, the CDR3 is TGTGCCAGCAGTTCCGGACTAGTAGTAGAGACCCAGTACTTC. Encoded protein: CASSSGLVVETQYF.

The chain joins TRBV29-1 to TRBJ2-7, with 12 bases identical to TRBD2. Germline assignment: CDR1 SQVTM and CDR2 ANQGSEA. The CDR3 totals 16 residues. Trimming cost V 0 bases and J 6 bases; bases outside gene matches: 9. The CDR3 DNA is TGCAGCGTTGAAGACGGACTAGCGGGGATGGGCGGCGAGCAGTACTTC. Translating gives CSVEDGLAGMGGEQYF.

The chain has TRBV7-2 and TRBJ2-5; TRBD1 agrees at 9 bases. Germline CDR1 SGHTA, CDR2 FQGNSA. V dropped 1 base and J dropped 0; count of bases not matched to a gene: 9. The CDR3 sequence is 18 residues long. The CDR3 DNA follows: TGTGCCAGCAGCTTAGTGGGACAGGGAGGGGGGTACCAAGAGACCCAGTACTTC. Its protein is CASSLVGQGGGYQETQYF.

The chain combines TRBV7-2 with TRBJ2-5; 7 bases are a match to TRBD1. V lost 5 bases and J lost 2; bases outside the gene matches: 8. This CDR3 region has 15 residues. Germline lookup yields CDR1 SGHTA and CDR2 FQGNSA. The CDR3 reads CASSQAPGQQETQYF. The CDR3 nucleotides are TGTGCCAGCAGCCAAGCTCCGGGACAGCAAGAGACCCAGTACTTC.

The chain carries TRBV6-5 and TRBJ2-3; 11 bases agree with TRBD2. CDR3 size: 14 residues. J gave up 4 bases and V 5 bases, and 2 bases lay outside the gene matches. Germline values: CDR1 MNHEY, CDR2 SVGAGI. The CDR3 bases are TGTGCCAGCAGTCTACTAGCGGGAGCAGATACGCAGTATTTT. It translates to CASSLLAGADTQYF.

Concerning this clonotype itself: A read error may produce the germline difference seen at one junction end. This chain links TRBV19 with TRBJ1-5; the D is unclear. The CDR3 sequence is 16 residues long. CDR1 and CDR2 (germline): LNHDA, SQIVND (reference sequence). The CDR3 protein is CASSFRADGSHQPQHF. DNA of the CDR3: TGTGCCAGTAGTTTTCGAGCCGACGGTAGCCATCAGCCCCAGCATTTT.

By share of the sample, this clonotype is large. The J gene is TRBJ2-7, the V gene TRBV7-2, with TRBD2 matching over 9 bases. The CDR3 runs to 16 residues. Germline V lookup: CDR1 SGHTA, CDR2 FQGNSA. Trimming took 0 bases from V and 1 from J; bases not matched to a gene: 4. CDR3 DNA sequence: TGTGCCAGCAGCTTAGCAGCGGGAGGTTCGTCCTACGAGCAGTACTTC. This translates into CASSLAAGGSSYEQYF.

The V and J genes are TRBV5-1 and TRBJ1-2, with no clear D. This CDR3 contains 13 residues. Deletions cut 0 bases from V and 8 bases from J, with 11 bases between. Germline CDR1 reads SGHRS; CDR2 reads YFSETQ. CDR3 sequence reads: CASSLEGVRGYTF. CDR3 nucleotides: TGCGCCAGCAGCTTGGAAGGAGTGAGGGGCTACACCTTC.

The chain has TRBV20-1 and TRBJ2-5, with 11 bases that match TRBD2. The CDR3 spans 14 residues. CDR1 is DFQATT and CDR2 is SNEGSKA in the germline V gene (reference sequence). J lost 3 bases, V lost 4 bases, and 4 bases had no gene match. The CDR3 is CSAKGLAGEETQYF. The CDR3 DNA follows: TGCAGTGCTAAAGGACTAGCGGGCGAAGAGACCCAGTACTTC.

The V gene is TRBV7-9, the J gene TRBJ2-5; no definite D call. Germline-derived CDR1 and CDR2 are SEHNR and FQNEAQ (reference sequence). Between the trimmed V and J ends, which lost 5 bases and 2 bases, there was a span of 6 bases. This CDR3 has 12 amino acids. For the CDR3, the DNA is TGTGCCAGCAGCCGCTTTCAAGAGACCCAGTACTTC. This codes for CASSRFQETQYF.

The chain links TRBV20-1 to TRBJ2-7; D gene uncertain. Per germline, CDR1 DFQATT and CDR2 SNEGSKA (reference sequence). Trimming stripped 0 bases from V and 5 bases from J, with 11 bases between. This CDR3 comprises 13 residues. The CDR3 DNA is TGCAGTGCTAGAGAGGGCTCGGACCACGAGCAGTACTTC. Its protein product is CSAREGSDHEQYF.

CDR3 amino acids: CASSKLAGVYNEQFF. In DNA form, the CDR3 reads TGTGCCAGCAGTAAACTAGCGGGGGTGTACAATGAGCAGTTCTTC. The rearrangement links TRBV2 to TRBJ2-1; 11 bases are shared with TRBD2. V dropped 5 bases and J dropped 4; count of bases not matched to a gene: 4. This CDR3 spans 15 amino acids. The V gene's germline CDR1 is SNHLY and CDR2 FYNNEI.

The chain employs TRBV4-2 and TRBJ2-2; 8 bases align to TRBD2. Germline CDR1 LGHNA, CDR2 YNFKEQ. V shed 0 bases, J shed 0 bases, and the junction held 9 bases outside the gene matches. The CDR3 has 19 residues. CDR3 loop: CASSQDRFSGGPNTGELFF. The DNA of the CDR3 is TGTGCCAGCAGCCAAGATCGGTTTTCGGGAGGGCCGAACACCGGGGAGCTGTTTTTT.

In this sample, this clonotype turned up a few times. The rearrangement joins TRBV29-1 to TRBJ2-4; D is perhaps TRBD2 (7 bases). The CDR3 extends over 15 amino acids. Trimming shortened V by 1 base and J by 4 bases, and 14 bases separated the two germline ends. The germline V gene has CDR1 SQVTM and CDR2 ANQGSEA. This CDR3 is CSVEVLRGLKNIQYF. The CDR3 DNA follows: TGCAGCGTTGAAGTATTGCGGGGGCTGAAAAACATTCAGTACTTC. The full variable domain, in which reference TRBV29-1 and TRBJ2-4 provide the parts outside the CDR3, is SAVISQKPSRDICQRGTSLTIQCQVDSQVTMMFWYRQQPGQSLTLIATANQGSEATYESGFVIDKFPISRPNLTFSTLTVSNMSPEDSSIYLCSVEVLRGLKNIQYFGAGTRLSVL.

The table lists this clonotype with a few counts. The chain combines TRBV20-1 with TRBJ2-7, with a tentative D call TRBD2 (5 bases). The V and J ends lost 3 bases and 3 bases respectively, with 12 bases between them. Germline-derived CDR1 and CDR2 are DFQATT and SNEGSKA (reference sequence). This CDR3 has 13 amino acids. The CDR3 DNA follows: TGCAGTGCTAGTTCTCTAGCTAGCTACGAGCAGTACTTC. Translation gives CSASSLASYEQYF.

This clonotype was recorded many times. The rearrangement links TRBV11-2 to TRBJ2-3, with 8 nucleotides matching TRBD2. Germline lookup yields CDR1 SGHAT and CDR2 FQNNGV. The CDR3 covers 16 residues. The junction had 7 bases not matched to a gene; V was cut back by 1 base and J by 4 bases. This CDR3 reads CASSLVSLAGPDTQYF. CDR3 DNA sequence: TGTGCCAGCAGCTTAGTTTCGCTAGCGGGTCCAGATACGCAGTATTTT.

The chain recombines TRBV20-1 with TRBJ2-3; perhaps TRBD2 as D (7 bases). Per the germline V gene, CDR1 is DFQATT and CDR2 is SNEGSKA (reference sequence). This CDR3 has 12 amino acids. V was pared by 5 bases and J by 6 bases, with 12 bases between. In DNA, the CDR3 is TGCAGTGCTGCCGGGGGGCTGGATACGCAGTATTTT. Translating gives CSAAGGLDTQYF.

The chain has TRBV27 and TRBJ1-4; 7 bases align to TRBD1. Per germline, CDR1 MNHEY and CDR2 SMNVEV (reference sequence). The CDR3 runs to 16 residues. Trimming removed 2 bases from V and 7 bases from J; junction bases left unmatched: 10. CDR3 bases: TGTGCCAGCAGTTTAACGTCGACAGGGCGGGGTGAAAAACTGTTTTTT. Its protein product is CASSLTSTGRGEKLFF.

This clonotype has a handful of counts. This chain links TRBV29-1 with TRBJ2-1, with 12 bases aligning to TRBD2. CDR1 and CDR2 from the germline V gene are SQVTM and ANQGSEA. The CDR3 consists of 13 residues. The ends lost 4 bases at V and 9 bases at J; junction bases unmatched: 4. The CDR3 loop is CSVASGRASEQFF. The CDR3 DNA reads TGCAGCGTTGCTAGCGGGAGGGCCAGTGAGCAGTTCTTC.

The chain employs TRBV9 and TRBJ2-1, with 8 positions matching TRBD2. Germline V gives CDR1 SGDLS, CDR2 YYNGEE. This CDR3 has 15 residues. Trimming removed 0 bases from V and 4 bases from J; junction bases left unmatched: 3. CDR3 bases: TGTGCCAGCAGCGTAGATAGCGGGGCATACAATGAGCAGTTCTTC. Residues: CASSVDSGAYNEQFF.

The rearrangement links TRBV12-3 or TRBV12-4 to TRBJ1-1; D not certain. The CDR3 totals 12 residues. V was trimmed by 5 bases and J by 0 bases, leaving 4 bases between them. CDR3 in DNA: TGTGCCAGCAGTAGGCTGAACACTGAAGCTTTCTTT. Its protein is CASSRLNTEAFF.